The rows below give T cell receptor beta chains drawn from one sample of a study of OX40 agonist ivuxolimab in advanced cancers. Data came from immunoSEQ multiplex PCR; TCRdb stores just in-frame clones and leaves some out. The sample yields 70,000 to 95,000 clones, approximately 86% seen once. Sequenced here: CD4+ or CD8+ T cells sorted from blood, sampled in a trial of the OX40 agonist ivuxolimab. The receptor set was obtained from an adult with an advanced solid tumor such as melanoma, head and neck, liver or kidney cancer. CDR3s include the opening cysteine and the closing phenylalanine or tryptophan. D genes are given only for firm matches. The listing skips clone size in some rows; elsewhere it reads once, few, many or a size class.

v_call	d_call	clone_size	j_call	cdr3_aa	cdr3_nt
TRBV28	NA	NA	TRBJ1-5	CASSLIAEPQHF	TGTGCCAGCAGTTTAATAGCTGAGCCCCAGCATTTT
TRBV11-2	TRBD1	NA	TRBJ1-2	CASSLSTGGVGGYTF	TGTGCCAGCAGCTTAAGTACAGGGGGCGTGGGTGGCTACACCTTC
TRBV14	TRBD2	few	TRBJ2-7	CASSRLAGDYEQYF	TGTGCCAGCAGCCGACTAGCGGGGGACTACGAGCAGTACTTC
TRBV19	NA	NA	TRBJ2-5	CASSISSDYQETQYF	TGTGCCAGTAGTATTTCGTCGGATTACCAAGAGACCCAGTACTTC
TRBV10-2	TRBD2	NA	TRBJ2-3	CASSEFSSGGSVDTQYF	TGCGCCAGCAGTGAGTTCTCGTCGGGGGGGAGTGTGGATACGCAGTATTTT
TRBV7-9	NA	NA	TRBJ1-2	CASTTLSGGYDRNYGYTF	TGTGCCAGCACCACACTATCCGGGGGTTACGACAGAAATTATGGCTACACCTTC
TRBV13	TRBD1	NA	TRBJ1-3	CASSRQGGGNTIYF	TGTGCCAGCAGCCGACAGGGTGGCGGAAACACCATATATTTT
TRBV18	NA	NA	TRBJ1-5	CASSPLEQGGEPQHF	TGTGCCAGCTCACCGCTGGAGCAAGGCGGAGAGCCCCAGCATTTT
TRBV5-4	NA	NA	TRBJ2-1	CASSLYGGDEQFF	TGTGCCAGCAGCTTGTATGGGGGCGATGAGCAGTTCTTC
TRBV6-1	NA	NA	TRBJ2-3	CATLRGTSGDTQYF	TGTGCCACCCTGAGGGGGACTTCGGGGGATACGCAGTATTTT
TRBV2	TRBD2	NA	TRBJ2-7	CASRGGRLSYEQYF	TGTGCCAGCCGTGGCGGGAGGCTCTCCTACGAGCAGTACTTC
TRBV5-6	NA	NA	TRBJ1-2	CASSPGTGFNYGYTF	TGTGCCAGCAGCCCTGGCACAGGGTTCAACTATGGCTACACCTTC
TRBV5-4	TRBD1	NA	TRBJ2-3	CASSFRGRGLADTQYF	TGTGCCAGCAGCTTTAGGGGGCGCGGGCTTGCAGATACGCAGTATTTT
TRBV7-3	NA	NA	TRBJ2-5	CASSLNPPHANQETQYF	TGTGCCAGCAGCTTAAATCCCCCCCACGCAAACCAAGAGACCCAGTACTTC
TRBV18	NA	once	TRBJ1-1	CASSPIIQDTEAFF	TGTGCCAGCTCACCGATCATACAGGACACTGAAGCTTTCTTT
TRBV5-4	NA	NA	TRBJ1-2	CASSSDSNYGYTF	TGTGCCAGCAGCTCGGACAGCAACTATGGCTACACCTTC
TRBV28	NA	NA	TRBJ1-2	CASSRDTEPGYTF	TGTGCCAGCAGTCGGGACACAGAGCCTGGCTACACCTTC
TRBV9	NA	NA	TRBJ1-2	CASSVAGHLPNYGYTF	TGTGCCAGCAGCGTTGCAGGACACCTCCCAAACTATGGCTACACCTTC
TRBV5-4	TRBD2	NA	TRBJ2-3	CASSLLGGRTDTQYF	TGTGCCAGCAGCTTGTTGGGCGGGAGAACAGATACGCAGTATTTT
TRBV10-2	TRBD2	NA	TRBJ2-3	CASSQTSGGANTQYF	TGCGCCAGCAGCCAGACTAGCGGGGGGGCGAATACGCAGTATTTT
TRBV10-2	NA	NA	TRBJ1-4	CASRDSATNEKLFF	TGCGCCAGCAGGGACAGCGCAACTAATGAAAAACTGTTTTTT
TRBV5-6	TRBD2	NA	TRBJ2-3	CASSLTSGARDTQYF	TGTGCCAGCAGCTTGACTAGCGGGGCGAGGGATACGCAGTATTTT
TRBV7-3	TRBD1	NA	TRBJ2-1	CASGGTGRNEQFF	TGTGCCAGCGGAGGGACAGGGCGCAATGAGCAGTTCTTC
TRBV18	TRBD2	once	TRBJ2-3	CASSPIGLAGTDTQYF	TGTGCCAGCTCACCCATCGGACTAGCGGGCACAGATACGCAGTATTTT
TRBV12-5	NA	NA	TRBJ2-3	CASGLEAADTQYF	TGTGCTAGTGGTTTGGAGGCGGCAGATACGCAGTATTTT
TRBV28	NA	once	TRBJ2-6	CASSLQGKSGANVLTF	TGTGCCAGCAGTTTACAAGGAAAATCTGGGGCCAACGTCCTGACTTTC
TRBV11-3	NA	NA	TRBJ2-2	CASSLGAGELFF	TGTGCCAGCAGCTTAGGGGCCGGGGAGCTGTTTTTT
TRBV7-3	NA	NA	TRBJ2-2	CASSLTGGTGELFF	TGTGCCAGCAGCTTAACAGGGGGCACCGGGGAGCTGTTTTTT
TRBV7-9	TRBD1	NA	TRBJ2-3	CASSLNTGGVKDTQYF	TGTGCCAGCAGCTTAAACACAGGGGGCGTTAAGGATACGCAGTATTTT
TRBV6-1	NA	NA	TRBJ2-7	CASPGGLRAYEQYF	TGTGCCAGCCCAGGGGGGCTGAGAGCCTACGAGCAGTACTTC
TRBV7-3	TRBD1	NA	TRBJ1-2	CASSSRTGIGYGYTF	TGTGCCAGCAGCTCCCGGACAGGGATCGGGTATGGCTACACCTTC
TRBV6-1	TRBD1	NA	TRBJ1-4	CASSVGGIEKRVFF	TGTGCCAGCAGTGTAGGGGGCATTGAAAAAAGGGTGTTTTTT
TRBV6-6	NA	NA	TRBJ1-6	CASSHGRGAYSPLHF	TGTGCCAGCAGTCACGGACGGGGGGCGTATTCACCCCTCCACTTT
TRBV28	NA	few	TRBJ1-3	CASSLRGTKGNTIYF	TGTGCCAGCAGTTTGCGAGGGACGAAAGGAAACACCATATATTTT
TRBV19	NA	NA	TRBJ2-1	CASSHAYNEQFF	TGTGCCAGTAGCCATGCCTACAATGAGCAGTTCTTC
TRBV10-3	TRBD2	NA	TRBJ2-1	CAISESSSGGNEQFF	TGTGCCATCAGTGAGTCGAGTAGCGGGGGCAATGAGCAGTTCTTC
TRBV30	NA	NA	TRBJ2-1	CAWSGQSGNEQFF	TGTGCCTGGAGTGGGCAATCGGGAAATGAGCAGTTCTTC